This T cell receptor beta chain was recorded in a study of human T cells and chemical hapten exposure. Study summary: Patients, chiefly female, had alopecia areata, totalis or universalis. Regarding the study as a whole: Versus controls, expanded TCRs had significantly more large CDR3 similarity clusters.

Library construction involved attaching unique molecular identifiers to individual cDNA molecules, which allowed quantitative, reproducible TCR counting. Each CDR3 protein gets one entry after TCRdb re-called the RACE reads with MiXCR. The data contain 250,000 to 300,000 distinct CDR3 sequences, about 7.7% of them singletons. The sample's time point: pre-sensitization, week 0. Documented treatment: therapeutic diphenylcyclopropenone sensitization with weekly scalp DPC. V was clipped by 0 bases and J by 7 bases, with 12 bases between them. This CDR3 region has 14 residues. Germline loops: CDR1 SGHVS, CDR2 FNYEAQ. This clonotype was seen at least ten times. No antigen is known for it.

The clonotype was recovered from a man aged 18 to 29 with alopecia areata. Some clones in this sample may be carry-over from other donors' samples. Sequenced here: whole blood, sampled in connection with sensitization to the hapten diphenylcyclopropenone (DPC). This chain joins TRBV7-6 and TRBJ2-5, with D possibly called TRBD1 or TRBD2 (5 bases each). CDR3 coding DNA: TGTGCCAGCAGCTTAGCGCCGGGGCCAGGGACCCAGTACTTC. Protein sequence: CASSLAPGPGTQYF.